This TCR beta chain was recorded in a study of shared clonotypes between healthy human individuals. This table comes from immunoSEQ multiplex PCR, and its TCRdb copy is limited to in-frame clones, with some not included. The data hold 1,500,000 or so clones, with approximately 98.5% observed a single time. The germline V gene encodes CDR1 WSHSY and CDR2 SAAADI. The CDR3 has 14 amino acids. With 6 bases clipped from V and 4 bases from J, the junction kept 5 bases outside the gene matches. The chain has TRBV10-2 and TRBJ2-2; 7 bases agree with TRBD2. Sequenced material: naive CD4+ T cells sorted from blood. Sample subset: CD45RA+ positively selected. The source is a man between 25 and 39 years old in good health. The CDR3 loop is CASRGLGGTGELFF. CDR3 nucleotides: TGCGCCAGCAGAGGACTAGGCGGCACCGGGGAGCTGTTTTTT.